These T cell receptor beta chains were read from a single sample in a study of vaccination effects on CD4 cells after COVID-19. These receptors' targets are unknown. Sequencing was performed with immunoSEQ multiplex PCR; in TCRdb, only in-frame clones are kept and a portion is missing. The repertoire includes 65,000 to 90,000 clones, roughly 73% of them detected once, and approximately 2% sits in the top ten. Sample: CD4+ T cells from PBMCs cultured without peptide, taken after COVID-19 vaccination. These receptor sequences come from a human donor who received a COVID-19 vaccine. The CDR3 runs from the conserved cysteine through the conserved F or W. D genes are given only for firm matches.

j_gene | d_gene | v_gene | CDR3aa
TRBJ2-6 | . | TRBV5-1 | CASSLDGISGANVLTF
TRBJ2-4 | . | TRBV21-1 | CASSKEGGEAAKNIQYF
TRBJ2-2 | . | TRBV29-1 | CSVEYTGELFF
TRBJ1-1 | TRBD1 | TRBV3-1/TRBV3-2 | CASSLGQGVTEAFF
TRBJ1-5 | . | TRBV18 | CASSRGNGQPQHF
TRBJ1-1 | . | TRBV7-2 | CASSYLWGNTEAFF
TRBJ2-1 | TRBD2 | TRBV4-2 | CASSQLADYGEQFF
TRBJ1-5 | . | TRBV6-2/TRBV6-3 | CASSYGSVSNQPQHF
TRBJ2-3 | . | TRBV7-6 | CASSQTDTQYF
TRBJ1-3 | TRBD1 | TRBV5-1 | CASTSAGGASGNTIYF
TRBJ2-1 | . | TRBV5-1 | CASSLDRASREQFF
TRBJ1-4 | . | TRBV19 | CASRGAAELFF
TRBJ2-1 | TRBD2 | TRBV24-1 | CATSDLTGGLINEQFF
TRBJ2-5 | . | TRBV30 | CAWSVTAQVAQYF
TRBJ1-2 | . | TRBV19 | CATQAGGNYGYTF
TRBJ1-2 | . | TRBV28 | CASNRDLDYGYTF
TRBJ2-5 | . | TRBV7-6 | CASSLAGQRETQYF
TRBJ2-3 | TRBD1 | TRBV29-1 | CSVTPRGLLTDTQYF
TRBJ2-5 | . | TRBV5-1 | CASSPGTIQETQYF
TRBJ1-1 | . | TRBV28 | CASLPVLVSTEAFF
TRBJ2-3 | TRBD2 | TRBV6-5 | CASSYSGGTSTDTQYF
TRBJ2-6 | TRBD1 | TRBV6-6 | CASSYLGGAGANVLTF
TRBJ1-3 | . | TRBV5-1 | CASSLYPSSGNTIYF
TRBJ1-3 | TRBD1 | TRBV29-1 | CSVKLTGGSGNTIYF
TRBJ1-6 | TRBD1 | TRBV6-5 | CASSKRDRGSPLHF
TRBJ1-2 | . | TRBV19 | CASSTDSHYGYTF
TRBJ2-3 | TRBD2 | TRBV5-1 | CASSVGTAGSTDTQYF
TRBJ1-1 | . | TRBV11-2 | CASSLVRRHEAFF
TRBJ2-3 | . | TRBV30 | CAWSKDTDTQYF
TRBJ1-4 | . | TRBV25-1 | CASSGVSTNEKLFF
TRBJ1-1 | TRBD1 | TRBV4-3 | CASSQDLTRTGGFTEAFF
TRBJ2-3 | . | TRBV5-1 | CASSLGYGTDTQYF
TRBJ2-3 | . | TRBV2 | CASSDDGPSLDTQYF
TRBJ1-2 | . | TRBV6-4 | CASRATASYGYTF
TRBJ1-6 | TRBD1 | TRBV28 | CASSLPTGSSSYNSPLHF
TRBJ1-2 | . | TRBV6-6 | CASSSLASGYTF
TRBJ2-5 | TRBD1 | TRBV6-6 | CASSPKGQGIKTQYF
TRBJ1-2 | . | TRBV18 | CASSPLDGAYF
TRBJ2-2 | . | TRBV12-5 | CASGLLLNTGELFF
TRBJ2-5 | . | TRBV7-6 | CASSLYETQYF
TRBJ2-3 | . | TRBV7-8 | CASSFPKPLDSFSSLSTDTQYF
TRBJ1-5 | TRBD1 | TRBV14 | CARGNHLDRRYSNQPQHF
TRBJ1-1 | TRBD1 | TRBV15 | CATSRDTLLGQMNTEAFF
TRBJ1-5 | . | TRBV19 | CASTNHGNGGNQPQHF
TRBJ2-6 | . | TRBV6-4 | CASRGTGANVLTF
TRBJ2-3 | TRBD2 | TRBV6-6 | CASSPRKRGPRTDTQYF
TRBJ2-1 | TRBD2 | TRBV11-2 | CASSTGTSRFF